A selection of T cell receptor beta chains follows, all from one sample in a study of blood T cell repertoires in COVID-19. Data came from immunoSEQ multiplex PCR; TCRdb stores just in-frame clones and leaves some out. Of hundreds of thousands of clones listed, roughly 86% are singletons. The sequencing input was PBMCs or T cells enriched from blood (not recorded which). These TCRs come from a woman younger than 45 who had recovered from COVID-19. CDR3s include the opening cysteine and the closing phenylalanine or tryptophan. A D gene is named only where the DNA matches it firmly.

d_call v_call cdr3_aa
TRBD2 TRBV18 CASSPLGGPDTQYF
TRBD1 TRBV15 CATSRGQGDHSPLHF
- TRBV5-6 CASSFTQGATNEKLFF
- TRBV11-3 CASSSPSQGNTEAFF
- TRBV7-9 CASSWGDTEAFF
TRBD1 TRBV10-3 CATTGTGGVETQYF
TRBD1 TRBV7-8 CASSFPGQINNEQFF
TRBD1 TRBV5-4 CASSPDRISTEAFF
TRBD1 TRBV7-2 CASSLKTGTGNQPQHF
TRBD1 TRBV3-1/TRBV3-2 CASAGQGGAFF
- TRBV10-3 CAISANFEGSEAFF
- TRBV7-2 CASSLLLISDTQYF
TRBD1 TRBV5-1 CASSWTGDSGELFF
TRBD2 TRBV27 CASISQAGGHYNEQFF
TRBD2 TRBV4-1 CASSQGGSSGAYYNEQFF
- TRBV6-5 CASSYGGAYNSPLHF
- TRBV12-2 CASRLVIFDRASSGANVLTF
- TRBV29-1 CSVAWLIGTDTQYF
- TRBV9 CASSGASSYNEQFF
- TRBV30 CAWDNLYGYTF
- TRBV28 CASSLIGANTEAFF
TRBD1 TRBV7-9 CASRETGTNSPLHF
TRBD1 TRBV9 CASSVHTGGDNEKLFF
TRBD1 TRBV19 CASSIGTGGNTEAFF
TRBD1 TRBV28 CASRYRGPNTIYF
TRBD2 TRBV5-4 CASSLRTSGSYEQYF
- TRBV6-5 CASSKRSTEAFF